This entry describes one T cell receptor beta chain. In the source study's methods: Using reference gene primer amplification, nucleated cell counts were estimated. Sequencing used immunoSEQ multiplex PCR; TCRdb keeps in-frame clones, though not all of them. The V and J calls and clone size are taken from that table; D and trimming were inferred from the DNA. Here the sample spans fewer than 250,000 clones, around 85% being singletons. The data were taken from a study of blood T cell repertoires in COVID-19. Study summary: Whether acute or convalescent, the COVID-19 samples came from the United States, Italy and Spain. Sample material is recorded as cDNA or gDNA derived from T cells, B-cell-depleted T cells, or PBMCs.

Trimming removed 0 bases from V and 2 bases from J, with 7 bases in between. This CDR3 is built from 14 residues. Germline V gene lookup returns CDR1 MNHEY and CDR2 SVGAGI. This TCR derives from a woman between 50 and 59 years old with acute COVID-19. Specimen: PBMCs or T cells enriched from blood (not recorded which). The rearrangement uses TRBV6-5 and TRBJ2-5; no clear D gene. In nucleotides, the CDR3 is TGTGCCAGCAGTTACTCCGACTGGCAAGAGACCCAGTACTTC. This sequence encodes CASSYSDWQETQYF.